The TCR beta chain under discussion was sequenced for a study of blood T cells in healthy people across ages (dated by TCRdb to 2013 to 2016). For context, the study as a whole: Template switching captured roughly one uniquely barcoded TCR beta cDNA molecule per two T cells in model experiments. To track age-related changes in TCR beta repertoire diversity, the study relied on deep sequencing normalized with unique cDNA molecular identifiers. Four age groups were formed from the donors: young (average roughly 16 years), middle-aged (just under 40), aged (roughly 56) and long-lived (roughly 81). To avoid experimental bias, donors of different ages were randomly spread across the sequencing lanes. Using the same blood draw, the study looked at two additional independent replicas of 1 million unique cDNA reads for two donors, one aged 18 to 30 and the other aged 80 or older.

CDR1 and CDR2 are drawn from the germline V gene (reference sequence): LGHDT, YNNKEL. V is pared back by 5 bases and J by 9 bases, with 8 bases lying between the germline termini. The CDR3, cysteine through phenylalanine, is 12 amino acids long. The kept DNA is CDR3 alone, 36 bases in frame from the first base. The paper's findings and limits, for the study overall: Donor CMV infection status was unknown, potentially confounding age-related changes in expanded clonotypes. As age increased, observed TCR beta diversity per million T cells dropped in a roughly linear way, and a significant reduction was already evident by age about 40. Since profiling was done on bulk unsorted PBMCs, naive and antigen-experienced compartments could not be conclusively compared. There was a strong correlation between observed TCR beta diversity and the percentage of naive T cells measured by flow cytometry. The long-lived group showed more naive CD4+ T cells, fewer expanded clones and increased TCR diversity than the aged group, suggesting age selection. Estimates of total diversity from one million sequenced T cells were regarded as lower bounds and underestimates.

A note on this clonotype: Its antigen has not been determined. There are no base qualities to consult, and no much larger clone falls within one base.

The library came from 5' RACE. The instrument given in TCRdb is Illumina HiSeq 2500. The second PCR ran for roughly 7 to 11 cycles and used a J-beta primer mix along with a sample-barcoded 5' primer. A unique molecular identifier was introduced onto each TCR beta cDNA molecule by a template-switch 5' adaptor carrying 12 random nucleotides. Each sample yielded at least 3 million CDR3-containing paired-end reads. The Mint cDNA synthesis kit, primed by a TRBC-specific oligonucleotide, was used to synthesize first-strand cDNA from all RNA. All cDNA was treated with uracil-DNA glycosylase and then went through a first 18-cycle PCR with the universal primers M1SS and BC2_uni_R. In the authors' own workflow: Normalization of each sample was performed by random selection of 1 million high-quality reads, each carrying a distinct molecular identifier. Reads with shared molecular identifiers were discarded instead of being binned into consensus sequences. MiTCR, set to a Q25 quality threshold and the strictest error-elimination algorithm, was used for CDR3 identification, clonotype clustering and error correction. A nonparametric unseen species model using Euler transformation provided a lower-bound estimate of total TCR beta diversity. TCRdb reran the public reads through fastp at Q25 and MiXCR, keeping productive beta chains. Each CDR3 protein appears once, grouped with its most common genes and DNA. TCRdb's processing, not the authors' own work, is the source of the V and J calls. Across this sample there are more than 800,000 distinct CDR3 sequences, with around 30% seen only once. The ten largest clones take up around 16% of the sample.

Systemically healthy Caucasian individuals from Russia, some 38 in total and aged roughly 6 to 100 years, were included as donors. Roughly 10 milliliters of peripheral blood were drawn from each donor into EDTA-treated Vacutainer tubes. Ficoll-Paque density-gradient centrifugation was used to isolate PBMCs, with at least 7 million per sample. Total RNA, at least 6 micrograms per sample, was extracted from PBMCs with Trizol reagent. For every donor, flow cytometry on a PBMC aliquot measured the percentage of naive CD45RAhigh/CD27high T cells. This receptor was taken from a woman aged 80 or older in good health. Sequencing used blood. The sequence is built from TRBV3-1 and TRBJ1-6; matching of 5 bases hints at TRBD1 as the D gene. CDR3 region: CASSAGGSPLHF. Read as DNA, the sequence is TGTGCCAGCAGCGCCGGGGGTTCACCCCTCCACTTT.